Below are 31 T cell receptor beta chains sequenced from a single sample in a study of graft-versus-host responses after intestinal transplantation. Using immunoSEQ multiplex PCR, the repertoire was profiled, and TCRdb retains in-frame clones only, with some absent. Among over 100,000 clones listed, 85% to 95% were seen once. What these receptors recognize is not known. Sample: unstimulated CD8+ T cells sorted from spleen or lymph node cells, taken before transplant. These receptors originate from a human donor who was the organ donor for an intestinal transplant.

The V and J genes are TRBV28 and TRBJ1-2, with TRBD1 identical over 7 bases. CDR1 is MDHEN and CDR2 is SYDVKM in the germline V gene. V dropped 6 bases and J dropped 4; count of bases not matched to a gene: 8. CDR3 length: 14 amino acids. The CDR3 protein is CASRFLQGIYGYTF. In DNA, the CDR3 is TGTGCCAGCAGATTTTTACAGGGGATCTATGGCTACACCTTC.

The sample holds one count of this clone. V is TRBV7-2 and J is TRBJ1-1; D is ambiguous. The germline V gene encodes CDR1 SGHTA and CDR2 FQGNSA. The CDR3 sequence is 13 residues long. V was clipped by 5 bases and J by 5 bases, with 12 bases between them. CDR3 protein: CASSPLGLTEAFF. DNA for the CDR3: TGTGCCAGCAGCCCCCTGGGCTTAACTGAAGCTTTCTTT.

This chain links TRBV19 with TRBJ1-2; D not resolved. Germline V gene sequence: CDR1 LNHDA, CDR2 SQIVND (reference sequence). Trimming shortened V by 5 bases and J by 6 bases, and 10 bases separated the two germline ends. This CDR3 has 12 residues. CDR3 in amino acids: CASSRGWDGYTF. In DNA, the CDR3 is TGTGCCAGTAGTCGCGGGTGGGATGGCTACACCTTC.

The rearrangement joins TRBV27 to TRBJ2-1; a weak D match, TRBD1 (5 bases). Germline-derived CDR1 and CDR2 are MNHEY and SMNVEV (reference sequence). V dropped 6 bases and J dropped 0 bases, with 12 bases sitting between them. The CDR3 loop spans 15 amino acids. CDR3 nucleotide sequence: TGTGCCAGCAGCCCGACAGAGAGCTCCTACAATGAGCAGTTCTTC. Its protein product is CASSPTESSYNEQFF.

The V gene is TRBV5-6, the J gene TRBJ2-7, with 7 bases that match TRBD1. The V gene's germline CDR1 is SGHDT and CDR2 YYEEEE. After removal of 0 bases from V and 5 bases from J, the junction contained 5 bases not matched to a gene. The CDR3 covers 14 residues. The CDR3 here is CASSLGDRAHEQYF. Written as DNA, the CDR3 is TGTGCCAGCAGCTTGGGCGACAGGGCCCACGAGCAGTACTTC.

J is TRBJ2-1 and V is TRBV28, with D uncertain. Trimming stripped 1 base from V and 6 bases from J, with 4 bases between. The CDR3 runs to 12 residues. Germline CDR1 reads MDHEN; CDR2 reads SYDVKM. CDR3 in amino acids: CASSLYGNEQFF. CDR3 bases: TGTGCCAGCAGTTTATATGGCAATGAGCAGTTCTTC.

V and J are TRBV30 and TRBJ2-5; D remains unclear. CDR3 size: 14 residues. The germline V gene has CDR1 GTSNPN and CDR2 SVGIG (reference sequence). Trimming pared 0 bases from V and 4 bases from J, leaving 12 bases between. This CDR3 reads CAWSVGWGRETQYF. DNA of the CDR3: TGTGCCTGGAGTGTAGGTTGGGGAAGAGAGACCCAGTACTTC.

This chain connects TRBV12-2 to TRBJ2-1; the DNA was not compared with TRBD2, the D call given in the table. TRBV12-2 is classified as a pseudogene. CDR3 length: 19 amino acids. CDR3 sequence: CASRPNTPPVEAGGDEQFF. The CDR3 nucleotides read TGTGCAAGTCGCCCCAATACCCCCCCGGTTGAGGCGGGTGGCGATGAGCAGTTCTTC.

The chain has TRBV5-1 and TRBJ2-7, with 15 nucleotides matching TRBD2. Germline CDR1 reads SGHRS; CDR2 reads YFSETQ. The V and J ends lost 3 bases and 5 bases, in that order; junction bases with no gene match: 6. CDR3 length: 16 residues. The CDR3 here is CASSWTSGRAGDEQYF. Written as DNA, the CDR3 is TGCGCCAGCAGCTGGACTAGCGGGAGGGCTGGCGACGAGCAGTACTTC.

The chain is built from TRBV13 and TRBJ2-2; possible D gene TRBD2, 5 bases. The V end lost 2 bases, the J end lost 7 bases, and 11 bases lay between the germline ends. Germline V lookup: CDR1 PRHDT, CDR2 FYEKMQ (reference sequence). The CDR3 has 14 residues. The CDR3 spells CASSLWEEGGELFF. CDR3 coding DNA: TGTGCCAGCAGCTTATGGGAAGAGGGCGGGGAGCTGTTTTTT.

The chain has TRBV15 and TRBJ2-7; no reliable D call. Germline V gene lookup returns CDR1 LNHNV and CDR2 YYDKDF (reference sequence). This CDR3 region has 15 residues. Trimming pared 5 bases from V and 0 bases from J, leaving 14 bases between. The CDR3: CATSPSLGVSYEQYF. The CDR3, as DNA: TGTGCCACCAGCCCCTCTCTCGGAGTCTCCTACGAGCAGTACTTC.

This chain links TRBV27 with TRBJ1-6; no clear D gene. Germline CDR1 is MNHEY and CDR2 is SMNVEV (reference sequence). The CDR3 is 15 amino acids. V lost 6 bases, J lost 0 bases, and 9 bases lay in between. CDR3 residues: CASRQVSSYNSPLHF. CDR3 sequence (DNA): TGTGCCAGCAGACAAGTCAGCTCCTATAATTCACCCCTCCACTTT.

This clone was observed a single time. CDR3 region: CASSPDRGPGTEAFF. CDR3 coding DNA: TGTGCCAGCAGCCCGGACAGGGGGCCTGGCACTGAAGCTTTCTTT. The chain carries TRBV6-5 and TRBJ1-1, with 11 positions matching TRBD1. Germline assignment: CDR1 MNHEY and CDR2 SVGAGI. Trimming removed 6 bases from V and 4 bases from J; junction bases left unmatched: 7. CDR3 length: 15 residues.

The J gene is TRBJ2-1, the V gene TRBV4-1, with TRBD2 as a possible D gene (5 bases). Germline V gives CDR1 MGHRA, CDR2 YSYEKL. V lost 4 bases and J lost 2, with 9 bases in between. CDR3 size: 14 residues. CDR3: CASSPDGTYNEQFF. In DNA, the CDR3 is TGCGCCAGCAGCCCCGACGGGACCTACAATGAGCAGTTCTTC.

The rearrangement uses TRBV5-6 and TRBJ2-1; perhaps D is TRBD1 or TRBD2 (5 bases each). V shed 4 bases and J shed 6 bases, with 20 bases lying between them. Germline CDR1 and CDR2: SGHDT and YYEEEE. This CDR3 spans 16 amino acids. The chain's CDR3 is CASSQAMGEAGNEQFF. The CDR3 nucleotides read TGTGCCAGCAGCCAGGCGATGGGGGAAGCCGGCAATGAGCAGTTCTTC.

Notes on this clone: Other DNA sequences from this sample encode an identical CDR3 as well. The chain joins TRBV9 to TRBJ2-3; D unresolved. V shed 0 bases and J shed 1 base, with 3 bases lying between them. The CDR3 is 13 amino acids. Germline CDR1 reads SGDLS; CDR2 reads YYNGEE. The CDR3 nucleotides read TGTGCCAGCAGCGTAGAGGGCACAGATACGCAGTATTTT. It specifies CASSVEGTDTQYF.

J is TRBJ2-7 and V is TRBV7-9, with 15 bases that match TRBD2. V lost 1 base, J lost 7 bases, and 5 bases stayed unmatched. Germline CDR1 reads SEHNR; CDR2 reads FQNEAQ (reference sequence). The CDR3 has 16 residues. CDR3 sequence reads: CASSLEGLAGGGEQYF. CDR3 in DNA: TGTGCCAGCAGCTTAGAGGGACTAGCGGGAGGTGGGGAGCAGTACTTC.

This clone was detected a few times. This chain connects TRBV10-2 to TRBJ1-3; D unresolved. This CDR3 contains 13 residues. V was clipped by 3 bases and J by 0 bases, with 3 bases between them. Germline V lookup: CDR1 WSHSY, CDR2 SAAADI. The CDR3: CASSDSSGNTIYF. DNA of the CDR3: TGCGCCAGCAGTGACAGCTCTGGAAACACCATATATTTT.

The chain has TRBV10-2 and TRBJ2-7; 7 bases agree with TRBD2. The ends lost 0 bases at V and 0 bases at J; junction bases unmatched: 2. This CDR3 region has 15 residues. Germline CDR1 is WSHSY and CDR2 is SAAADI. CDR3 protein: CASSESAGASYEQYF. The DNA of the CDR3 is TGCGCCAGCAGTGAGTCGGCGGGAGCCTCCTACGAGCAGTACTTC.

The chain recombines TRBV16 with TRBJ1-1; D perhaps matches TRBD1 (6 bases). This CDR3 is built from 14 residues. Per germline, CDR1 KGHSY and CDR2 FQNENV. V was cut by 0 bases and J by 4 bases, with 9 bases left in between. Written as DNA, the CDR3 is TGTGCCAGCAGCCAATCAAGGGGGACCACTGAAGCTTTCTTT. Its translation is CASSQSRGTTEAFF.

The V call is TRBV28, the J call TRBJ2-1; D gene uncertain. Deletions cut 5 bases from V and 6 bases from J, with 8 bases between. In germline, CDR1 is MDHEN, CDR2 SYDVKM. The CDR3 has 12 residues. The CDR3 DNA sequence: TGTGCCAGCAGTAAAAGAGGCAATGAGCAGTTCTTC. Its translation is CASSKRGNEQFF.

The J gene is TRBJ1-2, the V gene TRBV6-5; D uncertain. Trimming took 0 bases from V and 3 from J, leaving 14 bases between them. The CDR3 has 16 residues. CDR1 is MNHEY, CDR2 SVGAGI, per germline. The CDR3 nucleotides are TGTGCCAGCAGTTACTCGATGGCCAGGCCATACTATGGCTACACCTTC. This encodes CASSYSMARPYYGYTF.

The J gene is TRBJ2-1, the V gene TRBV2; 10 bases match TRBD2. V was clipped by 3 bases and J by 8 bases; unmatched bases: 10. Per the germline V gene, CDR1 is SNHLY and CDR2 is FYNNEI. The CDR3 length is 16 residues. DNA for the CDR3: TGTGCCAGCAGTGACTTGGCTAGCGGGAGTTGGGATGAGCAGTTCTTC. Translated, it gives CASSDLASGSWDEQFF.

The chain carries TRBV5-6 and TRBJ1-1; D remains ambiguous. Trimming left V 1 base short and J 1 base short, with 8 bases between. The CDR3 consists of 14 residues. CDR1 and CDR2 from the germline V gene are SGHDT and YYEEEE. The CDR3 region has the DNA TGTGCCAGCAGCTTGACCTCGAGGAACACTGAAGCTTTCTTT. It specifies CASSLTSRNTEAFF.

The rearrangement uses TRBV4-2 and TRBJ1-5; unclear D gene. The CDR3 sequence is 16 residues long. Trimming took 0 bases from V and 4 from J, leaving 13 bases between them. CDR1 and CDR2 from the germline V gene are LGHNA and YNFKEQ. The CDR3 protein is CASSQEVASLNQPQHF. For the CDR3, the DNA is TGTGCCAGCAGCCAAGAGGTGGCATCCCTTAATCAGCCCCAGCATTTT.

As for this clone: The junction does not match germline at one end; this may be a read error. This sequence joins TRBV7-8 and TRBJ2-5; 7 nucleotides match TRBD1. The end of the DNA is better explained by TRBJ2-7, so the J call may be wrong. Per the germline V gene, CDR1 is SGHVS and CDR2 is FQNEAQ. This CDR3 has 14 residues. In nucleotides, the CDR3 is TGTGCCAACAGCTCGTCCGGGACAGCCTACGAGCAGTACTTC. The encoded protein is CANSSSGTAYEQYF.

This rearrangement joins TRBV27 to TRBJ2-2; 14 nucleotides align to TRBD2. The V gene end was trimmed by 5 bases and the J gene end by 4 bases; junction bases not matched to a gene: 6. Germline CDR1 and CDR2: MNHEY and SMNVEV (reference sequence). The CDR3 extends over 17 amino acids. This CDR3 is CASSPAGTSGSTGELFF. DNA for the CDR3: TGTGCCAGCAGTCCCGCCGGGACTAGCGGGAGCACCGGGGAGCTGTTTTTT.

The chain is built from TRBV19 and TRBJ2-3; D is uncertain. Germline values: CDR1 LNHDA, CDR2 SQIVND (reference sequence). The length of the CDR3 is 13 residues. Trimming left V 4 bases short and J 0 bases short, with 5 bases between. As DNA, the CDR3 is TGTGCCAGTAGTACACTTAGCACAGATACGCAGTATTTT. It encodes CASSTLSTDTQYF.

The chain combines TRBV10-3 with TRBJ2-1; 10 bases fit TRBD2. This CDR3 is built from 15 residues. V dropped 6 bases and J dropped 9; count of bases not matched to a gene: 11. Germline CDR1 and CDR2: ENHRY and SYGVKD. The CDR3 sequence is CAISTPGTSAGEQFF. The DNA for the CDR3 is TGTGCCATCAGCACACCCGGGACTAGCGCCGGTGAGCAGTTCTTC.

The chain uses TRBV30 and TRBJ2-7; possibly TRBD2 for D (6 bases). The CDR3 spans 13 residues. Germline V lookup: CDR1 GTSNPN, CDR2 SVGIG (reference sequence). Trimming pared 1 base from V and 7 bases from J, leaving 14 bases between. The CDR3 nucleotides read TGTGCCTGGAGTGGCGGGATCCCTGGGGAGCAGTACTTC. It specifies CAWSGGIPGEQYF.

V usage is TRBV28 and J usage is TRBJ1-2; TRBD1 aligns across 8 bases. Germline CDR1 MDHEN, CDR2 SYDVKM. The ends lost 8 bases at V and 8 bases at J; junction bases unmatched: 10. The CDR3 consists of 13 residues. In DNA form, the CDR3 reads TGTGCCAGCGCCACAGGACAGGGCTGGGGCTACACCTTC. Translated, it gives CASATGQGWGYTF.